These 7 T cell receptor beta chains were all obtained from the same sample, sequenced in a study of shared clonotypes between healthy human individuals. Generated by immunoSEQ multiplex PCR, the TCRdb table keeps only in-frame clones and is missing some. The repertoire holds roughly 2,500,000 clones, with over 85% as singletons. The sequenced sample consisted of naive CD4+ T cells from PBMCs. The subset denotes: CD45RA+ positively selected. Receptors originate from a man aged 18 to 29 in good health. Some clones in this sample may be carry-over from other donors' samples.

V usage is TRBV7-9 and J usage is TRBJ2-1, with D possibly being TRBD2 (6 bases). Per the germline V gene, CDR1 is SEHNR and CDR2 is FQNEAQ (reference sequence). The V and J ends lost 5 bases and 9 bases respectively, with 20 bases between them. This CDR3 contains 15 residues. The CDR3 is CASSRFGPAGGEQFF. The CDR3 DNA follows: TGTGCCAGCAGCCGGTTTGGCCCCGCCGGGGGTGAGCAGTTCTTC.

This clone was seen just once. CDR3 nucleotide sequence: TGTGCCACCAGCATCGACACTAGCGGGAGACCAGATACGCAGTATTTT. It encodes CATSIDTSGRPDTQYF. The V gene is TRBV15, the J gene TRBJ2-3, with 11 bases fitting TRBD2. The CDR3 contains 16 residues. CDR1 and CDR2 (germline): LNHNV, YYDKDF (reference sequence). V shed 4 bases, J shed 4 bases, and the junction held 7 bases outside the gene matches.

This chain uses TRBV7-9 with TRBJ2-7; D may be TRBD1 (6 bases). Deletions cut 4 bases from V and 2 bases from J, with 12 bases between. Germline lookup yields CDR1 SEHNR and CDR2 FQNEAQ (reference sequence). The CDR3 runs to 14 residues. This CDR3 is CASSYDRNTYEQYF. The CDR3 nucleotides read TGTGCCAGCAGCTACGACAGGAATACCTACGAGCAGTACTTC.

Notes on this clone: The sample holds other DNA sequences that translate to the same CDR3. The V call is TRBV9, the J call TRBJ1-1; 8 bases line up with TRBD1. Germline V gene data show CDR1 as SGDLS and CDR2 as YYNGEE. The CDR3 totals 15 residues. Trimming cost V 0 bases and J 3 bases; bases outside gene matches: 4. The CDR3 DNA reads as TGTGCCAGCAGCGTAGAGGGGACAGGAGACACTGAAGCTTTCTTT. Residues: CASSVEGTGDTEAFF.

The chain uses TRBV28 and TRBJ1-1, with 9 bases identical to TRBD1. Germline assignment: CDR1 MDHEN and CDR2 SYDVKM. This CDR3 contains 16 residues. V dropped 6 bases and J dropped 5; count of bases not matched to a gene: 13. CDR3 sequence (DNA): TGTGCCAGCAGCTTCAAACAGGGGGCGGCTAGAACTGAAGCTTTCTTT. Protein: CASSFKQGAARTEAFF.

Comments on this clone: This sample also contains other DNA sequences that code for the same CDR3. The chain combines TRBV9 with TRBJ2-3; the D is unclear. This CDR3 is 14 amino acids long. Trimming took off 0 bases at V and 6 bases at J, with 11 bases between the two ends. The germline CDR1 and CDR2 sequences are SGDLS and YYNGEE. CDR3 in DNA: TGTGCCAGCAGCGTAGATCCACTGGGGGATACGCAGTATTTT. Protein product: CASSVDPLGDTQYF.

Concerning this clone: Other DNA sequences in the same sample also yield this CDR3. The chain combines TRBV7-9 with TRBJ2-1; no clear D. Trimming shortened V by 5 bases and J by 0 bases, and 8 bases separated the two germline ends. The germline V gene has CDR1 SEHNR and CDR2 FQNEAQ (reference sequence). The CDR3 length is 14 residues. CDR3: CASSPISSYNEQFF. The CDR3 coding sequence is TGTGCCAGCAGCCCGATTAGCTCCTACAATGAGCAGTTCTTC.